Listed here are 29 T cell receptor beta chains from one sample, sequenced in a study of cytomegalovirus exposure and HLA in healthy donors. The assay was immunoSEQ multiplex PCR, and TCRdb's table has in-frame clones only and misses some. The sample gives 110,000 to 150,000 clones, approximately 90% of which show up once; 0.6% to 0.8% is in the top ten. Material: PBMCs. Source of these receptors: a man younger than 30 in good health and CMV-seronegative.

The rearrangement links TRBV11-2 to TRBJ1-5; possible D gene TRBD1, 5 bases. Germline CDR1 and CDR2: SGHAT and FQNNGV. V gave up 5 bases and J gave up 4 bases, with 9 bases separating them. The CDR3 length is 13 residues. The CDR3 nucleotides read TGTGCCAGCAGCACGACAGTAAATCAGCCCCAGCATTTT. Its translation is CASSTTVNQPQHF.

The rearrangement links TRBV7-9 to TRBJ1-5, with 9 bases lining up with TRBD1. The V segment lost 4 bases and the J segment 7 bases; nucleotides outside the gene matches: 5. The CDR3 totals 14 residues. Germline CDR1 is SEHNR and CDR2 is FQNEAQ (reference sequence). CDR3 nucleotide sequence: TGTGCCAGCAGCTCGGACAGGGGACGACAGCCCCAGCATTTT. Protein product: CASSSDRGRQPQHF.

V gene TRBV5-1 combines with J gene TRBJ1-6, with a possible D match to TRBD1 (5 bases). This CDR3 is 13 amino acids long. The germline V gene encodes CDR1 SGHRS and CDR2 YFSETQ. V was clipped by 7 bases and J by 7 bases, with 12 bases between them. In DNA form, the CDR3 reads TGCGCCAGCCTACAGGAACCAAATTCACCCCTCCACTTT. This gives the protein CASLQEPNSPLHF.

The chain employs TRBV12-2 and TRBJ1-5; the table's D call TRBD1 went unverified against the DNA. TRBV12-2 is given as a pseudogene. The CDR3 length is 15 residues. The DNA of the CDR3 is TGTGCAAGTCGCTTATTGACAGAAAGCAATCAGCCCCAGCATTTT. Translation gives CASRLLTESNQPQHF.

V is TRBV11-2 and J is TRBJ2-3; 7 bases are shared with TRBD1. After removal of 1 base from V and 5 bases from J, the junction contained 3 bases not matched to a gene. This CDR3 region has 14 residues. Germline values: CDR1 SGHAT, CDR2 FQNNGV. The CDR3 bases are TGTGCCAGCAGCTTAGCTCCAGGGGGAGATACGCAGTATTTT. It encodes CASSLAPGGDTQYF.

This clone has only one observation. The CDR3 DNA reads TGCAGCGTATCCGACACTTATAGCAATCAGCCCCAGCATTTT. Its translation: CSVSDTYSNQPQHF. This chain links TRBV29-1 with TRBJ1-5; unclear D gene. Trimming shortened V by 6 bases and J by 0 bases, and 12 bases separated the two germline ends. The germline V gene encodes CDR1 SQVTM and CDR2 ANQGSEA. This CDR3 has 14 amino acids.

The V gene is TRBV18, the J gene TRBJ2-5; 7 bases agree with TRBD2. V was clipped by 3 bases and J by 2 bases; unmatched bases: 9. This CDR3 is built from 16 residues. The germline gives CDR1 KGHSH, CDR2 LQKENI. CDR3: CASSPRDGRIQETQYF. The CDR3 nucleotides are TGTGCCAGCTCACCGAGGGACGGGAGGATACAAGAGACCCAGTACTTC.

The chain is built from TRBV7-2 and TRBJ2-7, with TRBD2 matching over 7 bases. Germline V lookup: CDR1 SGHTA, CDR2 FQGNSA. The CDR3 sequence is 15 residues long. J lost 2 bases, V lost 5 bases, and 9 bases had no gene match. CDR3 sequence: CASSRTRRGTYEQYF. CDR3 in DNA: TGTGCCAGCAGCAGGACGCGGCGGGGGACCTACGAGCAGTACTTC.

This clone has only a few counts. The chain carries TRBV20-1 and TRBJ1-2; D uncertain. The CDR3 totals 11 residues. Germline V gives CDR1 DFQATT, CDR2 SNEGSKA (reference sequence). V was cut by 6 bases and J by 6 bases, with 11 bases left in between. CDR3 in DNA: TGCAGTGCCTATATCTCTAATGGCTACACCTTC. This codes for CSAYISNGYTF.

This clone was found once. CDR3 protein: CASSVPGLAAIYNEQFF. The DNA of the CDR3 is TGTGCCAGCAGCGTACCGGGACTAGCGGCGATATACAATGAGCAGTTCTTC. V usage is TRBV9 and J usage is TRBJ2-1, with 11 bases that match TRBD2. With V trimmed by 1 base and J by 4 bases, 7 bases remained unmatched. Germline V gene data show CDR1 as SGDLS and CDR2 as YYNGEE. The CDR3 extends over 17 amino acids.

This chain's CDR3 is CASDRGSTDTQYF. The CDR3 nucleotides read TGTGCCAGCGACCGCGGGAGCACAGATACGCAGTATTTT. V gene TRBV28 combines with J gene TRBJ2-3, with D possibly matching TRBD2 (5 bases). Trimming cost V 8 bases and J 0 bases, with 9 bases left between them. This CDR3 has 13 amino acids. Germline loops: CDR1 MDHEN, CDR2 SYDVKM.

This clone was recorded a few times. The CDR3 reads CASSQDRGQGSGYTF. The CDR3 DNA reads TGCGCCAGCAGCCAAGACAGGGGACAGGGTAGTGGCTACACCTTC. The chain uses TRBV4-1 and TRBJ1-2, with TRBD1 matching 9 bases. Germline CDR1 reads MGHRA; CDR2 reads YSYEKL. The junction had 6 bases not matched to a gene; V was cut back by 0 bases and J by 7 bases. This CDR3 has 15 amino acids.

The chain is built from TRBV28 and TRBJ1-1; D unclear. The germline V gene has CDR1 MDHEN and CDR2 SYDVKM. The length of the CDR3 is 12 residues. The V and J ends lost 6 bases and 8 bases respectively, with 13 bases between them. CDR3 loop: CASSPVTTEAFF. The CDR3, as DNA: TGTGCCAGCAGCCCCGTCACAACCGAAGCTTTCTTT.

This chain uses TRBV6-1 with TRBJ2-7, with TRBD2 identical over 8 bases. The junction had 11 bases not matched to a gene; V was cut back by 4 bases and J by 3 bases. Per the germline V gene, CDR1 is MNHNS and CDR2 is SASEGT. The length of the CDR3 is 16 residues. This chain's CDR3 is CASSARGAGDLYEQYV. CDR3 bases: TGTGCCAGCAGTGCCCGCGGAGCGGGAGACCTCTACGAGCAGTACGTC.

The chain couples TRBV7-9 to TRBJ2-7, with TRBD1 identical over 7 bases. Germline lookup yields CDR1 SEHNR and CDR2 FQNEAQ (reference sequence). J lost 4 bases, V lost 3 bases, and 3 bases had no gene match. This CDR3 region has 13 residues. CDR3 sequence (DNA): TGTGCCAGCAGCTTCACAGGGGAGTACGAGCAGTACGTC. This codes for CASSFTGEYEQYV.

The chain is built from TRBV15 and TRBJ2-1; 11 bases agree with TRBD2. From germline, CDR1 is LNHNV and CDR2 YYDKDF (reference sequence). The V segment lost 0 bases and the J segment 9 bases; nucleotides outside the gene matches: 10. The CDR3 runs to 17 residues. CDR3 sequence: CATSRDGGSGGAGEQFF. Here the CDR3 DNA reads TGTGCCACCAGCAGAGATGGGGGTAGCGGGGGGGCTGGTGAGCAGTTCTTC.

The chain has TRBV27 and TRBJ2-3; TRBD2 agrees at 7 bases. The V segment lost 4 bases and the J segment 4 bases; nucleotides outside the gene matches: 8. This CDR3 has 15 residues. Germline V gene data show CDR1 as MNHEY and CDR2 as SMNVEV (reference sequence). CDR3 in DNA: TGTGCCAGCAGTTGGCTAGCGGAGGTCCCAGATACGCAGTATTTT. This encodes CASSWLAEVPDTQYF.

CDR3 amino acids: CASSEVRSKNTEAFF. As DNA, the CDR3 is TGTGCCAGCAGTGAAGTTCGTAGTAAGAACACTGAAGCTTTCTTT. V usage is TRBV6-1 and J usage is TRBJ1-1; no reliable D call. Trimming stripped 1 base from V and 1 base from J, with 10 bases between. Germline V gene lookup returns CDR1 MNHNS and CDR2 SASEGT. The CDR3 covers 15 residues.

The chain joins TRBV11-2 to TRBJ2-1; 11 bases line up with TRBD2. CDR1 and CDR2 (germline): SGHAT, FQNNGV. The J segment lost 7 bases and the V segment lost 5 bases, leaving 4 bases of the junction unmatched. The CDR3 extends over 14 amino acids. As DNA, the CDR3 is TGTGCCAGCAGCGTTGTAGCGGGAGGGAATGAGCAGTTCTTC. Amino acids: CASSVVAGGNEQFF.

This rearrangement joins TRBV15 to TRBJ2-4; possible D gene TRBD2, 6 bases. The CDR3 loop spans 14 amino acids. Germline V gene lookup returns CDR1 LNHNV and CDR2 YYDKDF (reference sequence). V lost 5 bases, J lost 6 bases, and 14 bases lay in between. DNA of the CDR3: TGTGCCACCAGCCAACAGGTCGGGGGAAACATTCAGTACTTC. Encoded protein: CATSQQVGGNIQYF.

J is TRBJ1-1 and V is TRBV7-8, with TRBD1 matching 7 bases. J was trimmed by 8 bases and V by 5 bases; bases with no gene match: 5. Germline CDR1 and CDR2: SGHVS and FQNEAQ. The CDR3 runs to 12 residues. CDR3 in amino acids: CASSRTGEEAFF. The CDR3 nucleotides read TGTGCCAGCAGCCGTACAGGGGAAGAAGCTTTCTTT.

The rearrangement links TRBV9 to TRBJ2-6, with a possible D match to TRBD2 (5 bases). This CDR3 spans 16 amino acids. Germline V gives CDR1 SGDLS, CDR2 YYNGEE. The V end was cut by 8 bases, the J end by 0 bases, with 15 bases between. This CDR3 reads CASHGISNSGANVLTF. The CDR3 nucleotides read TGTGCCAGTCACGGGATCAGCAACTCTGGGGCCAACGTCCTGACTTTC.

Turning to this clone: An end of the junction differs from the germline gene, which may be a read error. The rearrangement uses TRBV6-6 and TRBJ1-1, with unresolved D. Germline lookup yields CDR1 MNHNY and CDR2 SVGAGI (reference sequence). The length of the CDR3 is 11 residues. The CDR3 here is CASSYAGSTAF. In DNA form, the CDR3 reads TGTGCCAGCAGTTATGCTGGGAGTACAGCTTTT.

For the CDR3, the DNA is TGTGCCAGCAGCCCCAAAGGACTAGCGGGAGCCAACAATGAGCAGTTCTTC. It translates to CASSPKGLAGANNEQFF. This sequence joins TRBV7-9 and TRBJ2-1; 13 bases align to TRBD2. Trimming cost V 5 bases and J 5 bases; bases outside gene matches: 9. The CDR3 runs 17 residues. Germline CDR1 SEHNR, CDR2 FQNEAQ (reference sequence).

The gene calls are TRBV13 and TRBJ1-3; D unclear. The CDR3 spans 15 residues. Per germline, CDR1 PRHDT and CDR2 FYEKMQ (reference sequence). V was shortened by 0 bases and J by 1 base, with 7 bases between the two germline ends. The CDR3 spells CASSLGLRSGNTIYF. The CDR3 DNA reads as TGTGCCAGCAGCTTAGGCCTTCGGTCTGGAAACACCATATATTTT.

The chain has TRBV29-1 and TRBJ2-2; possible D gene TRBD1, 7 bases. Trimming took 1 base from V and 2 from J, leaving 20 bases between them. This CDR3 spans 18 amino acids. Germline V lookup: CDR1 SQVTM, CDR2 ANQGSEA. CDR3 nucleotide sequence: TGCAGCGTTGAAGGGGATCCTTCAGGGGGGTCTAACACCGGGGAGCTGTTTTTT. This codes for CSVEGDPSGGSNTGELFF.

V and J are TRBV19 and TRBJ2-2, with a possible D match to TRBD2 (6 bases). Trimming took off 3 bases at V and 0 bases at J, with 11 bases between the two ends. This CDR3 has 16 amino acids. CDR1 is LNHDA and CDR2 is SQIVND in the germline V gene (reference sequence). CDR3 DNA sequence: TGTGCCAGTAGTATGGGAGCGGGTACGAACACCGGGGAGCTGTTTTTT. Translated, it gives CASSMGAGTNTGELFF.

The V and J genes are TRBV19 and TRBJ2-5, with 10 bases aligning to TRBD2. Germline V gene sequence: CDR1 LNHDA, CDR2 SQIVND (reference sequence). The junction had 11 bases not matched to a gene; V was cut back by 5 bases and J by 5 bases. CDR3 length: 16 residues. The chain's CDR3 is CASSSLAGAAHETQYF. The CDR3 DNA reads as TGTGCCAGTAGTTCCCTAGCGGGGGCGGCCCACGAGACCCAGTACTTC.

This clone came up once. V and J are TRBV4-3 and TRBJ2-1, with TRBD2 matching 11 bases. From germline, CDR1 is LGHNA and CDR2 YSLEER. After removal of 4 bases from V and 0 bases from J, the junction contained 2 bases not matched to a gene. The CDR3 has 16 amino acids. Here the CDR3 reads CASSPTSGSSYNEQFF. CDR3 bases: TGCGCCAGCAGCCCAACTAGCGGGAGCTCCTACAATGAGCAGTTCTTC.